This TCR beta chain was sequenced during a study of blood T cell repertoires in COVID-19. Germline lookup yields CDR1 SGHDN and CDR2 FVKESK. With 0 bases removed from V and 7 bases from J, the gap between germline ends came to 9 bases. The length of the CDR3 is 13 residues. Some clones are missing from TCRdb's copy, which holds only in-frame ones; the method was immunoSEQ multiplex PCR. The data contain around 250,000 clones, 90% of them singletons. This sequence was found in a woman aged 55-69 years with COVID-19, enrolled during active disease. This sequence joins TRBV14 and TRBJ1-1, with D perhaps TRBD1 (6 bases). Source material: peripheral blood. CDR3 in amino acids: CASSQERGGEAFF. The CDR3 nucleotides are TGTGCCAGCAGCCAAGAACGAGGGGGTGAAGCTTTCTTT.